This paragraph reports one T cell receptor beta chain. This CDR3 is built from 16 residues. The V gene's germline CDR1 is MNHNS and CDR2 SASEGT. Trimming left V 4 bases short and J 7 bases short, with 17 bases between. The primer mix had 60 Vbeta and 13 Jbeta primers. The data were produced by immunoSEQ multiplex PCR, yet TCRdb's version contains in-frame clones alone and is incomplete. The sample lists 100,000 or so clones, about 80% seen once, with approximately 4.1% in the top ten. The sample originates from a study of cytomegalovirus exposure and HLA in healthy donors. The TCR was taken from a female donor in good health and CMV-seropositive. Sequences were obtained from PBMCs. The gene calls are TRBV6-1 and TRBJ1-6, with a tentative D call TRBD1 (6 bases). CDR3 sequence: CASSGFRGMGNSPLHF. CDR3 DNA sequence: TGTGCCAGCAGTGGCTTCAGGGGTATGGGGAATTCACCCCTCCACTTT.